Here is one T cell receptor (beta chain) with its context. Antigen: not known. The source of the sample is a study of shared clonotypes between healthy human individuals. Study-level points and caveats: Rarefaction showed that sequencing of sorted subsets was incomplete (despite large depth).

Germline V gene lookup returns CDR1 MGHDK and CDR2 SYGVNS. V was trimmed by 6 bases and J by 3 bases, leaving 8 bases between them. The length of the CDR3 is 12 residues. As defined, naive CD8 cells were CD45RO-negative and positively selected for CCR7, with terminally differentiated effector memory CD45RA+ cells excluded. The protocol was immunoSEQ multiplex PCR, while the TCRdb copy is restricted to in-frame clones and leaves out a portion. The sample consists of about 2.1 million clones, 93% of them appearing once. The sample comprised naive CD8+ T cells from PBMCs. The chain combines TRBV25-1 with TRBJ1-2, with a weak D call TRBD1 (5 bases). The source of this sequence is a young man in good health. Some clones in this sample may be carry-over from other donors' samples. Written as DNA, the CDR3 is TGTGCCAGCAGGGGAGGGGACTATGGCTACACCTTC. Encoded protein: CASRGGDYGYTF.